Listed below are T cell receptor beta chains from one sample, sequenced in a study of shared clonotypes between healthy human individuals. Sequenced by immunoSEQ multiplex PCR; TCRdb stores in-frame clones only, minus some. The table has under 600,000 clones, around 76% seen once. Sequencing used PBMCs. These receptors were collected from a woman aged 35 to 49 in good health. Some clones in this sample may be carry-over from other donors' samples. Each CDR3 is given with its conserved first and last residue. The order of the fields is CDR3 DNA, CDR3 protein, D gene, V gene, clone size, J gene. The D gene is left open where the match is weak. The listing skips clone size in some rows; elsewhere it reads once, few, many or a size class.

TGTGCCAGCAGCTTTGGAGGGGGACCCTCCTACGAGCAGTACTTC | CASSFGGGPSYEQYF | NA | TRBV5-4 | once | TRBJ2-7
TGCGCCAGCAGCCCGTCGGGGGGAAACATTCAGTACTTC | CASSPSGGNIQYF | TRBD2 | TRBV10-1 | few | TRBJ2-4
TGTGCCAGCAGTCTTGCGATAGAGGCCTACGAGCAGTACTTC | CASSLAIEAYEQYF | NA | TRBV28 | NA | TRBJ2-7
TGTGCCAGCACCGCGAAACTAGCGGGAAGGGAGACCCAGTACTTC | CASTAKLAGRETQYF | TRBD2 | TRBV6-1 | NA | TRBJ2-5
TGCGCCAGCAGACCGGGACAGGGTAGTAATGAGCAGTTCTTC | CASRPGQGSNEQFF | TRBD1 | TRBV10-1 | NA | TRBJ2-1
TGTGCTAGTGGTTTGGACTTGACAGAGCAGTACTTC | CASGLDLTEQYF | NA | TRBV12-5 | NA | TRBJ2-7
TGTGCCAGCAGTTTTAGTAGTGGGGGCCGGGTCAATGAGCAGTTCTTC | CASSFSSGGRVNEQFF | NA | TRBV28 | once | TRBJ2-1
TGTGCCAGCTCAATGGGACAGGGTAGCTACAATGAGCAGTTCTTC | CASSMGQGSYNEQFF | TRBD1 | TRBV18 | NA | TRBJ2-1
TGCGCCAGCAGCAAAGCGGAGCTGAGCTCCTACGAGCAGTACTTC | CASSKAELSSYEQYF | NA | TRBV5-1 | few | TRBJ2-7
TGTGCCAGCAGTTTTTGGGGCCTACTTGCCAAAAACATTCAGTACTTC | CASSFWGLLAKNIQYF | NA | TRBV27 | NA | TRBJ2-4
TGCGCCAGCAGCCGGAACAATGAGCAGTTCTTC | CASSRNNEQFF | NA | TRBV4-1 | NA | TRBJ2-1
TGTGCCAGCAGTGGGGACTCACCCTACGAGCAGTACTTC | CASSGDSPYEQYF | NA | TRBV6-5 | NA | TRBJ2-7
TGTGCCAGCAGCTTAGGTTATGGGACTGAAGCTTTCTTT | CASSLGYGTEAFF | NA | TRBV7-6 | NA | TRBJ1-1
TGCGCCAGCAGCCCGGGGGAGGGAAGAAGAGGTGGCTACACCTTC | CASSPGEGRRGGYTF | NA | TRBV5-1 | NA | TRBJ1-2
TGCGCCAGCAGCTTGGACAGACCATCGGGAGAGCAGTACTTC | CASSLDRPSGEQYF | NA | TRBV5-1 | NA | TRBJ2-7
TGTGCCAGCAGCTTAGCCGGGACAGGAAACACCATATATTTT | CASSLAGTGNTIYF | NA | TRBV7-7 | NA | TRBJ1-3
TGTGCCAGTAGTGGAGTCGGGGCGGCCTACGAGCAGTACTTC | CASSGVGAAYEQYF | NA | TRBV19 | NA | TRBJ2-7
TGTGCCAGCCGAACTCACGGGACATTGAACACTGAAGCTTTCTTT | CASRTHGTLNTEAFF | NA | TRBV28 | NA | TRBJ1-1
TGTGCCAGCTCAACCGGGACCCCATACGAGCAGTACTTC | CASSTGTPYEQYF | NA | TRBV18 | NA | TRBJ2-7
TGTGCCAGCAGCTTAAGTGGGGGCTGGGACTATGGCTACACCTTC | CASSLSGGWDYGYTF | NA | TRBV7-9 | NA | TRBJ1-2
TGTGCCAGTAGTCCGTACCCGCAAGGGGGTGAGCAGTACTTC | CASSPYPQGGEQYF | NA | TRBV19 | NA | TRBJ2-7
TGTGCCAGCAGCCAAGTCGGCGGGAACACTGAAGCTTTCTTT | CASSQVGGNTEAFF | NA | TRBV4-2 | once | TRBJ1-1
TGTGCCAGCAACCATCTAGCGGGAGAGGCCGGGGAGCTGTTTTTT | CASNHLAGEAGELFF | TRBD2 | TRBV9 | NA | TRBJ2-2
TGCGCCAGCAGCCCGGCTAGCGGAATAACCGGGGAGCTGTTTTTT | CASSPASGITGELFF | TRBD2 | TRBV5-1 | few | TRBJ2-2
TGTGCCAGCAGCTCGACACGTCCAGGACACTATGGCTACACCTTC | CASSSTRPGHYGYTF | NA | TRBV7-9 | NA | TRBJ1-2
TGCGCCAGCAGCTTGGCCGGGTCGGGGGGTAATGAAAAACTGTTTTTT | CASSLAGSGGNEKLFF | NA | TRBV5-1 | NA | TRBJ1-4
TGTGCCATCAGTCCGGGACAGGGGGTAAATCAGCCCCAGCATTTT | CAISPGQGVNQPQHF | TRBD1 | TRBV10-3 | few | TRBJ1-5